This T cell receptor (beta chain) is drawn from a study of T cells in Graves' hyperthyroidism and ophthalmopathy. Thyroid ultrasound, orbital computed tomography, clinical symptoms, and serum thyroxine and TRAb underpinned diagnoses. The PBMCs studied were ones that came from 8 to 10 ml fresh peripheral blood. The TCR beta CDR3 regions underwent amplification using RNA transcripts as the source. A first-round RT-PCR of the TCR CDR3 used the HTBI primer set. In TCRdb, the multiplex PCR reads were re-called with MiXCR into one record per CDR3 protein. The table includes about 290,000 distinct CDR3 sequences, 13% detected once. Germline assignment: CDR1 SGHRS and CDR2 YFSETQ. The CDR3 contains 15 residues. Trimming cost V 4 bases and J 0 bases; bases outside gene matches: 4. General observations from the study: The blood repertoire included most of the expanded thyroid clonotypes above 0.001.

As regards this clonotype: Its specificity is not known. One base away lies a much larger clone, so this may be a sequencing read error. The CDR3 does not end in the conserved phenylalanine or tryptophan, so this is likely a read error.

The sequenced sample consisted of blood. The V call is TRBV5-1, the J call TRBJ1-5, with 7 bases fitting TRBD1. This TCR derives from a woman aged 25 to 45 with Graves' hyperthyroidism that later progressed to Graves' ophthalmopathy. DNA of the CDR3: TGCGCCAGCAGCCTGGGACAGTATAGCAATCAGCCCCAGCATCTT. This translates into CASSLGQYSNQPQHL.